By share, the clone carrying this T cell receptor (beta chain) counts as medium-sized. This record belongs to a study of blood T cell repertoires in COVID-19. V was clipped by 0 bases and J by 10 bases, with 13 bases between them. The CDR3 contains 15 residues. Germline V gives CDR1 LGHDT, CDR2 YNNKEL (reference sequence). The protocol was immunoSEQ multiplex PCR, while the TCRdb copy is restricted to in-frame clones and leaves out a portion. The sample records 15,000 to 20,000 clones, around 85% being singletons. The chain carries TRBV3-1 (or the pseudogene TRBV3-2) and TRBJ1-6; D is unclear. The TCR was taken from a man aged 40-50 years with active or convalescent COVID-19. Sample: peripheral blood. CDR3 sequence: CASSQERLFGSPLHF. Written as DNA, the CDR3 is TGTGCCAGCAGCCAAGAGCGGCTTTTCGGGTCACCCCTCCACTTT.